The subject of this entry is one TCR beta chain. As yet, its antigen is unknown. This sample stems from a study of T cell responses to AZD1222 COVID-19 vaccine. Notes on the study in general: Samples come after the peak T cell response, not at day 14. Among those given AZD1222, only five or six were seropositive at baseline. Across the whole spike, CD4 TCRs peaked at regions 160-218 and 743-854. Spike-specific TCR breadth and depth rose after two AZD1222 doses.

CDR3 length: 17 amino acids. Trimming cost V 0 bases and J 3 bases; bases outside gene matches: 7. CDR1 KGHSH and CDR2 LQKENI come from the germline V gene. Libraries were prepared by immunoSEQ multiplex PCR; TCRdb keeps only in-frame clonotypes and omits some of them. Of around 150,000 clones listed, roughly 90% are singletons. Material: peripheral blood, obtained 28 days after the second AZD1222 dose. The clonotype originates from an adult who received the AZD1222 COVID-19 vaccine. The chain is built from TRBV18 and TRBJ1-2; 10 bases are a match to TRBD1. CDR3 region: CASSPPSRTGGDYGYTF. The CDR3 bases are TGTGCCAGCTCACCACCGTCGCGGACAGGGGGGGACTATGGCTACACCTTC.